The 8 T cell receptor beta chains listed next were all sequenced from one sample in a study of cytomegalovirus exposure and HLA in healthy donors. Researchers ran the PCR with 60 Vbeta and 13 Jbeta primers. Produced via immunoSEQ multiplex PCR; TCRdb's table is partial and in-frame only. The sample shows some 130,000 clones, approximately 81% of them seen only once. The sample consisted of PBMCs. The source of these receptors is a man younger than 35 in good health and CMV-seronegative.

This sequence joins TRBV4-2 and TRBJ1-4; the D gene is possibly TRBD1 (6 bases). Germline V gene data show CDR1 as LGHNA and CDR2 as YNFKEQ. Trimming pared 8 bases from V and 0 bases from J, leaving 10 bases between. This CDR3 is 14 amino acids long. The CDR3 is CASGNRATNEKLFF. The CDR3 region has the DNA TGTGCCAGCGGTAACAGGGCAACTAATGAAAAACTGTTTTTT.

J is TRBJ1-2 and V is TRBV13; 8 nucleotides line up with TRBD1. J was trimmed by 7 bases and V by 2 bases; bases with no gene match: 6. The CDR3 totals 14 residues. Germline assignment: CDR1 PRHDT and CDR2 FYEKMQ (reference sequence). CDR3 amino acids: CASSLSDRAGGYTF. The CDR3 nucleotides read TGTGCCAGCAGCTTATCGGACAGGGCTGGTGGCTACACCTTC.

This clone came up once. CDR3 nucleotide sequence: TGTGCCAGCATTGCTAGCGGGAGTACAGATACGCAGTATTTT. Its protein product is CASIASGSTDTQYF. The chain is built from TRBV28 and TRBJ2-3; 10 bases align to TRBD2. Germline V lookup: CDR1 MDHEN, CDR2 SYDVKM. The CDR3 has 14 amino acids. Germline trimming cut 7 bases from V and 3 bases from J; bases unmatched to any gene: 4.

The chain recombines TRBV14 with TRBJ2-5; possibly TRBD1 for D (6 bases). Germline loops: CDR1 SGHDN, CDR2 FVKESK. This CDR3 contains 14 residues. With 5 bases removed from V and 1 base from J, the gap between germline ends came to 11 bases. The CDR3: CASSFFRGQETQYF. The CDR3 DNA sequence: TGTGCCAGCAGCTTCTTCAGGGGCCAAGAGACCCAGTACTTC.

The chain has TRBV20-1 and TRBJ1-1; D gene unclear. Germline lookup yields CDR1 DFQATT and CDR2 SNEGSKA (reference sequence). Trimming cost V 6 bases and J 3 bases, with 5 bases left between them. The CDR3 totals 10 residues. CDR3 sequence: CSAGHTEAFF. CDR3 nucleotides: TGCAGTGCCGGTCACACTGAAGCTTTCTTT.

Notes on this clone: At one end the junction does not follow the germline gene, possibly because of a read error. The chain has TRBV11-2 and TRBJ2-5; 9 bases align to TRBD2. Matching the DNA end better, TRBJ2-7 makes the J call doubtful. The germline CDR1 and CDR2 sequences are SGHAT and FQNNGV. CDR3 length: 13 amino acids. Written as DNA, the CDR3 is TGTGCCAGCAGATTAGCGGGAGCCTACGAGCAGTACTTC. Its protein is CASRLAGAYEQYF.

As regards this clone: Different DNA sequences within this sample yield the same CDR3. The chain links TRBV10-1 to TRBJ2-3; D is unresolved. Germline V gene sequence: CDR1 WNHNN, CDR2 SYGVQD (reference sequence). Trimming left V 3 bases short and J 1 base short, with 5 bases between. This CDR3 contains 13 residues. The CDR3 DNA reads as TGCGCCAGCAGTGACCCCGGCACAGATACGCAGTATTTT. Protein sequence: CASSDPGTDTQYF.

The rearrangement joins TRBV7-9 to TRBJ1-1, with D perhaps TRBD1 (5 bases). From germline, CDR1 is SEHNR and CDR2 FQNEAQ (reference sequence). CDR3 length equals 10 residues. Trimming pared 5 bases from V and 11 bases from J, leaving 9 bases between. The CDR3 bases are TGTGCCAGCAGCCCGAAGGGGGCTTTCTTT. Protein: CASSPKGAFF. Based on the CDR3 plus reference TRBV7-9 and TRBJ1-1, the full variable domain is DTGVSQNPRHKITKRGQNVTFRCDPISEHNRLYWYRQTLGQGPEFLTYFQNEAQLEKSRLLSDRFSAERPKGSFSTLEIQRTEQGDSAMYLCASSPKGAFFGQGTRLTVV.